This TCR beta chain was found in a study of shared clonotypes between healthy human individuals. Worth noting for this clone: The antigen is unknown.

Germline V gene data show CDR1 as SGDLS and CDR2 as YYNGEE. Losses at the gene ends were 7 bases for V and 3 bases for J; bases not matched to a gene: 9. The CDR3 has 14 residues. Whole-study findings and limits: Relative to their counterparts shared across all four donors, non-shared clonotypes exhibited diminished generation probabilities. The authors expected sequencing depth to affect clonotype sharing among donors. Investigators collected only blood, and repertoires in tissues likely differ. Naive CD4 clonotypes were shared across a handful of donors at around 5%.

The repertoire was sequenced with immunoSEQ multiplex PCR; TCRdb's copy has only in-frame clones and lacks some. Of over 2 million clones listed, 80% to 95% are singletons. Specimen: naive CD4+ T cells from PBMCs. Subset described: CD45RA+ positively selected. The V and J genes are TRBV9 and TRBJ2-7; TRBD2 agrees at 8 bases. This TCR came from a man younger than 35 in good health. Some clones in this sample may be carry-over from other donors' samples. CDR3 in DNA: TGTGCCAGCGCTCTGGGGCTAGCGGGCTACGAGCAGTACTTC. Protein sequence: CASALGLAGYEQYF.